This TCR beta chain was identified during a study of regulatory T cells in long-lasting Graves disease. The time point was: newly diagnosed GD, antithyroid drugs for less than 3 months. From PBMCs, RNA was extracted and then used to make the TCR library. This clonotype has just a few counts. The antigen is unknown. This CDR3 is 16 amino acids long. Losses at the gene ends were 6 bases for V and 3 bases for J; bases not matched to a gene: 9. Germline V gene lookup returns CDR1 SNHLY and CDR2 FYNNEI. Study findings and constraints: It was in persistent disease that TRBV28, TRBJ1-2 and TRBJ2-5 were favored.

Arm-PCR of CDR3 regions and iRepertoire HTBI primers were used to build TCR beta libraries. TCRdb independently ran MiXCR on the multiplex PCR reads; one entry per CDR3 protein. The repertoire has approximately 470,000 distinct CDR3 sequences, around 15% of them found once; the top ten carry 12%. These same records also appear under a second study, on T cells in Graves' hyperthyroidism and ophthalmopathy.

The chain carries TRBV2 and TRBJ2-1, with TRBD1 matching 9 bases. The receptor's source is a man between 40 and 49 years old with Graves disease. The sample consisted of peripheral blood mononuclear cells (PBMCs), taken at new diagnosis, from a patient treated with antithyroid drugs. Here the CDR3 reads CASSPHRGPNYNEQFF. Written as DNA, the CDR3 is TGTGCCAGCAGCCCCCACAGGGGGCCTAACTACAATGAGCAGTTCTTC.